These T cell receptor beta chains were read from a single sample in a study of shared clonotypes between healthy human individuals. Method: immunoSEQ multiplex PCR; TCRdb's copy keeps in-frame clones and lacks some. The sample contains around 690,000 clones, 90% of which appear only once. The specimen sequenced was memory CD8+ T cells from PBMCs. These receptors came from a man between 18 and 29 years old in good health. Some clones in this sample may be carry-over from other donors' samples. The conserved cysteine and the conserved F or W are not part of the CDR3 here.

J | V | CDR3
TRBJ2-7 | TRBV27 | ASSLSFDYEQY
TRBJ2-1 | TRBV28 | ASSFLRQTGTGSNEQF
TRBJ1-1 | TRBV7-9 | ASSRLGQGRTEAF
TRBJ2-3 | TRBV21-1 | ASASPRLAGGRYTQY
TRBJ2-2 | TRBV6-5 | ASSYDSSGELF
- | TRBV7-9 | ASSPAGQIEQY
TRBJ1-5 | TRBV27 | ASRPGQGSQPQH
TRBJ1-1 | TRBV29-1 | SVEDRGAIEAF
TRBJ2-2 | TRBV13 | ASSALGTGENTGELF
TRBJ2-7 | TRBV27 | ASSLAFSYEQY
TRBJ2-7 | TRBV27 | ASSLSGTLWEQY
TRBJ2-7 | TRBV6-1 | ASSPGWALSYEQY
TRBJ1-1 | TRBV7-9 | ASSPSENTEAF
TRBJ2-7 | TRBV27 | ASSQGDEQY
TRBJ2-1 | TRBV5-6 | ATRSSGSYNEQF
TRBJ2-7 | TRBV27 | ASHPTRARQYEQY
TRBJ2-1 | TRBV27 | ASSFQGGGFNEQF
TRBJ2-7 | TRBV29-1 | SVPTGFNEQY
TRBJ2-1 | TRBV10-3 | AISESGAGEQF
TRBJ2-6 | TRBV29-1 | SVANFRDSRYSGANVLT
TRBJ2-5 | TRBV28 | ASSPQGEGTAQETQY
TRBJ1-1 | TRBV27 | ASSLLPGQGGLNTEAF
TRBJ2-7 | TRBV10-3 | AISEPGRSSYEQY
TRBJ2-2 | TRBV11-2 | ASSKRAGITGELF
TRBJ1-5 | TRBV6-5 | ASSYSGGGQPQH
TRBJ2-7 | TRBV2 | AILTGGSYEQY
TRBJ1-2 | TRBV2 | ATKPYEDIFYGYT
TRBJ2-2 | TRBV6-5 | ASSSLRERHGELF
TRBJ2-3 | TRBV30 | ACQGDRGQDTQY
TRBJ1-2 | TRBV4-1 | ASSQLGSPYGYT
TRBJ2-3 | TRBV28 | ASSRGQGASADTQY
TRBJ2-5 | TRBV5-8 | ASSLEGRRGETQY